This entry concerns a single T cell receptor (beta chain). Antigen: not known. CDR3 length: 14 residues. This record belongs to a study of radiation and T cells in renal cell carcinoma. General study points: Without pretreatment biopsies, baseline tumor clonotype presence was undetermined. In blood, top tumor clones expanded by 2 weeks, shrinking by 4.

TCRdb's copy holds only in-frame clones and misses some; the assay was immunoSEQ multiplex PCR. The sample contains 140,000 or so clones, 75% to 90% of which appear only once. As for time point: blood 4 weeks post-SBRT, at nephrectomy. Treatment of the sample: 15 Gy SBRT to primary tumor, nephrectomy 4 weeks later. Nephrectomy followed 15 Gy stereotactic body radiation by 4 weeks. The tumor was a clear cell renal cell carcinoma. The receptor's source is a woman aged 45-59 years with renal cell carcinoma. The sample here was blood, taken from a patient whose treatment included radiotherapy and nephrectomy. The V gene is TRBV21-1, the J gene TRBJ2-1; TRBD2 is the table's D call and was not checked against the DNA. TRBV21-1 is a documented pseudogene. The CDR3 spells CAGLNRDSYNEQFF. For the CDR3, the DNA is TGTGCCGGATTAAACCGGGACTCCTACAATGAGCAGTTCTTC.